This T cell receptor (delta chain) was obtained from a study of gamma-delta T cells after stem cell transplantation. This clone was counted a few times. Given a much more abundant clone one base away, this may be a read error. This CDR3 has 17 residues. V was pared by 0 bases and J by 4 bases, with 7 bases of the junction left unmatched. Germline V gene sequence: CDR1 GEAIGNYY, CDR2 EKD. TCRdb re-called the RT-PCR reads with CATT. The sample lists about 5,400 delta-chain clones, approximately 10% occurring once. This receptor was taken from a human donor. It is not recorded whose cells these are; they may come from a transplant donor. This sequence joins TRDV2 and TRDJ1; 13 bases fit TRDD3. Sequencing was carried out using gamma-delta T cells. The DNA of the CDR3 is TGTGCCTGTGACACCGTACTGGGGGATACGCGAGACGATAAACTCATCTTT. Encoded protein: CACDTVLGDTRDDKLIF.